These 9 T cell receptor beta chains were sequenced from one sample in a study of OX40 agonist ivuxolimab in advanced cancers. Profiled with immunoSEQ multiplex PCR; TCRdb holds only in-frame clones, not every one. In the table there are 10,000 to 15,000 clones, about 78% of which are singletons. The starting material was CD4+ or CD8+ T cells sorted from blood, obtained in a trial of the OX40 agonist ivuxolimab. These receptor sequences come from an adult with an advanced solid tumor such as melanoma, head and neck, liver or kidney cancer.

J is TRBJ2-1 and V is TRBV28; D remains unclear. Deletions cut 4 bases from V and 8 bases from J, with 6 bases between. Per the germline V gene, CDR1 is MDHEN and CDR2 is SYDVKM. This CDR3 is built from 11 residues. As DNA, the CDR3 is TGTGCCAGCAGTTCCCGGGATGAGCAGTTCTTC. This codes for CASSSRDEQFF.

The chain uses TRBV16 and TRBJ1-5; the D gene is possibly TRBD1 (5 bases). Germline V gene lookup returns CDR1 KGHSY and CDR2 FQNENV. The CDR3 length is 13 residues. V lost 6 bases to trimming and J lost 4 bases, with 10 bases between them. In DNA, the CDR3 is TGTGCCAGCAGTCAACAGGAAAATCAGCCCCAGCATTTT. Translation gives CASSQQENQPQHF.

This sequence joins TRBV7-6 and TRBJ2-7; perhaps D is TRBD1 or TRBD2 (5 bases each). Germline V lookup: CDR1 SGHVS, CDR2 FNYEAQ. The CDR3 runs to 11 residues. With 11 bases removed from V and 4 bases from J, the gap between germline ends came to 12 bases. CDR3 DNA: TGTGCCGCCGGAGAGGGGTACGAGCAGTACTTC. Translation: CAAGEGYEQYF.

The chain's CDR3 is CASSLGPGTGNQPQHF. CDR3 bases: TGTGCCAGCAGCCTAGGGCCGGGGACGGGCAATCAGCCCCAGCATTTT. V and J are TRBV7-2 and TRBJ1-5; D might be TRBD1 (5 bases). Trimming took 5 bases from V and 2 from J, leaving 16 bases between them. From germline, CDR1 is SGHTA and CDR2 FQGNSA. This CDR3 has 16 amino acids. The full variable domain, its missing parts supplied by reference TRBV7-2 and TRBJ1-5, is GAGVSQSPSNKVTEKGKDVELRCDPISGHTALYWYRQSLGQGLEFLIYFQGNSAPDKSGLPSDRFSAERTGGSVSTLTIQRTQQEDSAVYLCASSLGPGTGNQPQHFGDGTRLSIL.

This clone came up a few times. This chain connects TRBV19 to TRBJ2-3; 10 bases agree with TRBD1. The CDR3 contains 14 residues. V trimming: 3 bases; J trimming: 4 bases; junction bases outside the gene matches: 1. Germline V gene lookup returns CDR1 LNHDA and CDR2 SQIVND (reference sequence). CDR3 sequence: CASSIGQGADTQYF. The CDR3 nucleotides read TGTGCCAGTAGTATCGGACAGGGGGCAGATACGCAGTATTTT.

In this sample, this clone turned up a few times. This chain links TRBV4-2 with TRBJ2-2; D is perhaps TRBD2 (5 bases). Trimming removed 4 bases at V and 7 bases at J, with 25 bases between. The CDR3 extends over 18 amino acids. Germline V lookup: CDR1 LGHNA, CDR2 YNFKEQ. CDR3 residues: CASSPSRQLALFRGELFF. The CDR3 DNA is TGTGCCAGCAGCCCGAGCCGTCAGCTAGCCTTGTTCCGCGGGGAGCTGTTTTTT.

J is TRBJ2-1 and V is TRBV27; D is undetermined. The germline V gene has CDR1 MNHEY and CDR2 SMNVEV (reference sequence). This CDR3 is 17 amino acids long. The V end was cut by 5 bases, the J end by 0 bases, with 17 bases between. The CDR3 DNA sequence: TGTGCCAGCAGTCACCATCCGGGCCCAAGCTCCTACAATGAGCAGTTCTTC. Its translation is CASSHHPGPSSYNEQFF.

The rearrangement links TRBV13 to TRBJ2-1; possibly TRBD2 for D (6 bases). Germline CDR1 is PRHDT and CDR2 is FYEKMQ (reference sequence). The CDR3 consists of 16 residues. V dropped 4 bases and J dropped 0 bases, with 13 bases sitting between them. CDR3 DNA: TGTGCCAGCAGCTCCTTAGCGGCAAGCTCCTACAATGAGCAGTTCTTC. Amino acids: CASSSLAASSYNEQFF.

The V gene is TRBV19, the J gene TRBJ2-2; 7 nucleotides match TRBD1. Losses at the gene ends were 3 bases for V and 4 bases for J; bases not matched to a gene: 5. There are 15 residues in the CDR3. Germline V gene lookup returns CDR1 LNHDA and CDR2 SQIVND (reference sequence). CDR3 residues: CASSIRSGGTGELFF. CDR3 in DNA: TGTGCCAGTAGTATTCGGTCAGGGGGCACCGGGGAGCTGTTTTTT.